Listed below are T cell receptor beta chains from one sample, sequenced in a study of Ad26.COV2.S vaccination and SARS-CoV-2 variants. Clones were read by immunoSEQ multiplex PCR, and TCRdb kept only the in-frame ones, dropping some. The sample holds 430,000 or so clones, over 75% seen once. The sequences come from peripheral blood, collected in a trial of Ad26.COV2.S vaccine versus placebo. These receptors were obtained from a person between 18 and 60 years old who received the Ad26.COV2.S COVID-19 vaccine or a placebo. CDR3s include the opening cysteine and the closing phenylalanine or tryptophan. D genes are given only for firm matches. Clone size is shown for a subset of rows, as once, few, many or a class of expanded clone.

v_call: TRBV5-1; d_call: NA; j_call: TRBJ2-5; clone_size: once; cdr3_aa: CASSVDVRFGETQYF; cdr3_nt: TGCGCCAGCAGCGTGGACGTACGCTTTGGAGAGACCCAGTACTTC
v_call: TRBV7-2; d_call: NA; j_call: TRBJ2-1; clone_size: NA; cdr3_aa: CASSQRYEQFF; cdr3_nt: TGTGCCAGCAGCCAGCGATATGAGCAGTTCTTC
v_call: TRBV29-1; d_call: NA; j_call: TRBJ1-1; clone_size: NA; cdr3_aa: CSVVQNLNTEAFF; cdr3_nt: TGCAGCGTTGTCCAGAACCTGAATACTGAAGCTTTCTTT
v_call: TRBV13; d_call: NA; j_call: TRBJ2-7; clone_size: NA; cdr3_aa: CASSPRQDSYEQYF; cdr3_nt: TGTGCCAGCAGCCCCCGACAGGACTCCTACGAGCAGTACTTC
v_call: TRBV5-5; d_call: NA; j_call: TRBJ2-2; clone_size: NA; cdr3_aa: CASSPLGTNTGELFF; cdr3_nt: TGTGCCAGCAGCCCCCTGGGTACGAACACCGGGGAGCTGTTTTTT
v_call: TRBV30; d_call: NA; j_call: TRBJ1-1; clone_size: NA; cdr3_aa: CAWGGGTEAFF; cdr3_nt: TGTGCCTGGGGAGGGGGTACTGAAGCTTTCTTT
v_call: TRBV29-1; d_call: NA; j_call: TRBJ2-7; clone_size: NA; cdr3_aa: CSVEVTVNEQYF; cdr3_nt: TGCAGCGTTGAAGTAACAGTTAACGAGCAGTACTTC
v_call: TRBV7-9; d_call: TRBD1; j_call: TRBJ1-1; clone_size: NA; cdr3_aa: CASSATGAPEAFF; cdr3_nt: TGTGCCAGCAGCGCGACAGGGGCCCCTGAAGCTTTCTTT
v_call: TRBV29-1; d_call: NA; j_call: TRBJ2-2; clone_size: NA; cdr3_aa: CSAEVTGELFF; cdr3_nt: TGCAGCGCTGAAGTCACCGGGGAGCTGTTTTTT
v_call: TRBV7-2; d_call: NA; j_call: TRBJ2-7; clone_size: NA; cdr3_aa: CASSLRTGAISYEQYF; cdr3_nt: TGTGCCAGCAGCTTACGGACGGGTGCAATCTCCTACGAGCAGTACTTC
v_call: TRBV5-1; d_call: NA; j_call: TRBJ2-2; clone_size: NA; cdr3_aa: CASSLRGQGSGTGELFF; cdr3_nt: TGCGCCAGCAGCTTGCGAGGGCAGGGATCGGGCACCGGGGAGCTGTTTTTT
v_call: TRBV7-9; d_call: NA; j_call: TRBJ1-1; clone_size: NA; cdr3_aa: CASSSFTAENTEAFF; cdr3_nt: TGTGCCAGCAGCTCCTTTACGGCGGAGAACACTGAAGCTTTCTTT
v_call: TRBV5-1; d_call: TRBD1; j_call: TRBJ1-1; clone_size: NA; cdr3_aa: CASSSRDRANTEAFF; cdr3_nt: TGCGCCAGCAGCTCCCGAGACAGGGCAAACACTGAAGCTTTCTTT
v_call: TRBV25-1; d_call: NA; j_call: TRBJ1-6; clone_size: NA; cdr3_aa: CASSPQGVTSPLHF; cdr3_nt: TGTGCCAGCAGTCCCCAAGGGGTGACTTCACCCCTCCACTTT
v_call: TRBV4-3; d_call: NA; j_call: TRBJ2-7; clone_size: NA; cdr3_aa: CASSQDWGPTPYEQYF; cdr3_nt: TGCGCCAGCAGCCAAGATTGGGGACCTACCCCCTACGAGCAGTACTTC
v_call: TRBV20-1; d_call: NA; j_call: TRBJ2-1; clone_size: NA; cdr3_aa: CSASRSGTISYNEQFF; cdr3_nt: TGCAGTGCTAGTCGTAGCGGTACCATCTCCTACAATGAGCAGTTCTTC
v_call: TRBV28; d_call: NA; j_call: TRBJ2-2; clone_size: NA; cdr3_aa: CASNMGGAGRTGELFF; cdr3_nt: TGTGCCAGCAATATGGGCGGCGCAGGTCGCACCGGGGAGCTGTTTTTT
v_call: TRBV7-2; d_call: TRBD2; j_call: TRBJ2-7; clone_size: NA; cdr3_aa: CASSLVSRGVYEQYF; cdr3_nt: TGTGCCAGCAGCTTAGTGTCGCGGGGGGTCTACGAGCAGTACTTC
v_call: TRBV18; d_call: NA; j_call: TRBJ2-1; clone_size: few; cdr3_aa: CASSSPNEQFF; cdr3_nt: TGTGCCAGCTCATCCCCCAATGAGCAGTTCTTC
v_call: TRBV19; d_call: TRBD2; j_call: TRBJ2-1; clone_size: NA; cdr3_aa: CASSVKTSAQVYNEQFF; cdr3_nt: TGTGCCAGTAGTGTCAAAACTAGCGCCCAGGTATACAATGAGCAGTTCTTC
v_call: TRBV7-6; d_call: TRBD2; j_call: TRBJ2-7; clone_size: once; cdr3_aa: CASSLSSGSAYEQYF; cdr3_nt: TGTGCCAGCAGCTTGTCTAGCGGGTCCGCCTACGAGCAGTACTTC
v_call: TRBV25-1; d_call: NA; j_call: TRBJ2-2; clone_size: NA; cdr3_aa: CASTSRGQLYTGELFF; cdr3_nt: TGTGCCAGCACCTCCAGGGGCCAACTCTACACCGGGGAGCTGTTTTTT
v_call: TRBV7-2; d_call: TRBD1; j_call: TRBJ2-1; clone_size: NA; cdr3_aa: CASSSDRAGYNEQFF; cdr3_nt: TGTGCCAGCAGCTCGGACAGGGCGGGTTACAATGAGCAGTTCTTC
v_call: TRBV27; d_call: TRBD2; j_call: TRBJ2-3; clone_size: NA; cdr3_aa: CASKRTSGTDTQYF; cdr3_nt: TGTGCCAGCAAACGGACTAGCGGGACAGATACGCAGTATTTT
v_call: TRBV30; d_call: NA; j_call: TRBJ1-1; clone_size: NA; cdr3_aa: CAWSRGMNTEAFF; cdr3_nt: TGTGCCTGGAGCAGGGGCATGAACACTGAAGCTTTCTTT
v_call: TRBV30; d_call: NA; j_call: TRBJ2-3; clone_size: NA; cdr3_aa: CAWSYSGPDTQYF; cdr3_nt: TGTGCCTGGAGTTACTCCGGGCCAGATACGCAGTATTTT
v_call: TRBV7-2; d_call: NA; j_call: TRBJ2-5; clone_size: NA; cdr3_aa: CASSNMGLQETQYF; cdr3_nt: TGTGCCAGCAGCAATATGGGACTCCAAGAGACCCAGTACTTC
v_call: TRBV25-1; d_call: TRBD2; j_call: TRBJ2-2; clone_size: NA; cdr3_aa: CASSGIAGGAGELFF; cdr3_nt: TGTGCCAGCAGCGGCATAGCGGGAGGGGCGGGGGAGCTGTTTTTT
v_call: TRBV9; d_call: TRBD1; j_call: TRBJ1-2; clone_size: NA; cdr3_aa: CASSVGRQGYGYTF; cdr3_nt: TGTGCCAGCAGCGTAGGACGACAGGGCTATGGCTACACCTTC
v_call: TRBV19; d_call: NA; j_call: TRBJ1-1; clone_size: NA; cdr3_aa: CASSIGLLNTEAFF; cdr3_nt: TGTGCCAGTAGTATAGGACTCTTGAACACTGAAGCTTTCTTT
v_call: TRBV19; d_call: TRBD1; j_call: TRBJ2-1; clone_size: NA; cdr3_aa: CASSIPAQGDNEQFF; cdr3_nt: TGTGCCAGTAGTATCCCTGCCCAGGGGGACAATGAGCAGTTCTTC